The 4 T cell receptor beta chains below all came from one sample that was sequenced in a study of Graves' ophthalmopathy and Graves' hyperthyroidism (dated by TCRdb to between 2017 and 2018). Reads for this sample came from an Illumina HiSeq 2000. TCR beta CDR3 regions were amplified from RNA transcripts for repertoire sequencing. A first-round RT-PCR used HTBI primers with the Qiagen OneStep RT-PCR kit, followed by a second-round multiplex PCR, size selection and purification. The public reads were run again by TCRdb, first through fastp at Q25 and then through MiXCR, and only productive beta chains were kept. Each entry is one CDR3 protein sequence, shown with its most common DNA and genes. Across this sample there are more than 550,000 distinct CDR3 sequences, with just over 40% seen only once. The leading ten clones occupy more than 3% of the sample. The material sequenced was peripheral blood. Every receptor here comes from an adult man with Graves' ophthalmopathy.

J is TRBJ2-7 and V is TRBV20-1, with D unresolved. This CDR3 comprises 14 residues. Per the germline V gene, CDR1 is DFQATT and CDR2 is SNEGSKA (reference sequence). V was cut by 0 bases and J by 0 bases, with 9 bases left in between. DNA of the CDR3: TGCAGTGCTAGAGATCTGGCTAGCTCCTACGAGCAGTACTTC. Protein: CSARDLASSYEQYF.

This clonotype was counted many times. The V and J genes are TRBV7-9 and TRBJ1-4; maybe TRBD1 (5 bases). V lost 2 bases and J 4 bases, leaving 20 bases between the germline ends. This CDR3 is 18 amino acids long. Per germline, CDR1 SEHNR and CDR2 FQNEAQ (reference sequence). The CDR3 here is CASSLLGYRRDDNEKLFF. The CDR3 nucleotides are TGTGCCAGCAGCTTATTGGGATACAGGCGCGACGATAATGAAAAACTGTTTTTT.

This chain uses TRBV6-5 with TRBJ1-2; a weak D match, TRBD1 (6 bases). The germline gives CDR1 MNHEY, CDR2 SVGAGI. V gave up 0 bases and J gave up 8 bases, with 16 bases separating them. The CDR3 sequence is 15 residues long. The CDR3 loop is CASSYSRLGASGYTF. CDR3 nucleotides: TGTGCCAGCAGTTACTCGAGGCTGGGGGCTAGCGGCTACACCTTC.

Comment on this clonotype: With a much larger clone just one base away, this may be a read error. The chain has TRBV13 and TRBJ2-7; TRBD1 matches at 11 bases. CDR1 and CDR2 (germline): PRHDT, FYEKMQ (reference sequence). This CDR3 comprises 16 residues. With V trimmed by 4 bases and J by 4 bases, 9 bases remained unmatched. The CDR3, as DNA: TGTGCCAGCAGCTCACCGGGACAGGGGGTGTCTTACGAGCAGTACGTC. Its protein is CASSSPGQGVSYEQYV.